Sequencing of this T cell receptor (beta chain) was carried out in a study of patients and donors after allogeneic stem cell transplantation (dated by TCRdb to about 2020). This clonotype appeared many times. No antigen is known for it. Base qualities are missing; no much larger clone stands one base away. CDR1 and CDR2 (MNHEY, SMNVEV) derive from the germline V gene (reference sequence). Spanning cysteine to phenylalanine, the CDR3 consists of 15 amino acids. Only the CDR3 DNA is retained, 45 bases long and in frame from the first base. V and J lose 2 bases and 5 bases, and a span of 10 bases separates them. Library preparation employed RT-PCR. Instrument on record: NextSeq 550. TCRdb itself trimmed the public reads at Q25 with fastp, ran MiXCR and retained productive beta chains. Entries that share a CDR3 protein sequence are merged under the most common genes and DNA. A total of roughly 230,000 distinct CDR3 sequences appear in this sample, 14% of them only once. The ten top clones hold around 10% of the sample.

This receptor was taken from a human donor who was either an allogeneic HSCT recipient or a stem cell or donor lymphocyte infusion donor (not recorded which). It is not recorded whose cells these are; they may come from a transplant donor. Input material: blood, either unsorted or a sorted T cell fraction (not recorded which). Recombination connected TRBV27 to TRBJ1-6, with no confident D gene call. The encoded CDR3 is CASSLAQTNNSPLHF. The DNA is as follows: TGTGCCAGCAGTTTAGCACAGACCAATAATTCACCCCTCCACTTT.